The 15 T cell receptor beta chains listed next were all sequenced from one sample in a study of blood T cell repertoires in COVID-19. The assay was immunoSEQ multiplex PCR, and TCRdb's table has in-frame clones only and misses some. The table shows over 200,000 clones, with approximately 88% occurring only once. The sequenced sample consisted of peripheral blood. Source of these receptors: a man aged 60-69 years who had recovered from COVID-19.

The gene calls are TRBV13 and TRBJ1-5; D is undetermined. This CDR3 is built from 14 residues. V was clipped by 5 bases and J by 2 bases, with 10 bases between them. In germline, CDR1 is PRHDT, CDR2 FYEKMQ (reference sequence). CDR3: CASSRGEGNQPQHF. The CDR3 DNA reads TGTGCCAGCAGCCGTGGTGAGGGCAATCAGCCCCAGCATTTT.

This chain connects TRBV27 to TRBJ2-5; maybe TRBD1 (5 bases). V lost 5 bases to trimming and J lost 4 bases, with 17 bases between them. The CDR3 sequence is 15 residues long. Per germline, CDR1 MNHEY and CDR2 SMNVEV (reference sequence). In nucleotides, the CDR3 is TGTGCCAGCAGTCCCCGGGCAGGGTGGAGAGAGACCCAGTACTTC. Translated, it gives CASSPRAGWRETQYF.

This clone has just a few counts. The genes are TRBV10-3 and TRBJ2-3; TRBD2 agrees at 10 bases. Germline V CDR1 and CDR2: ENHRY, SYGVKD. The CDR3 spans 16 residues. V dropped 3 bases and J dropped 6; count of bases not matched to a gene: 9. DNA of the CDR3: TGTGCCATCAGTGAAGCTAGCGGGAGTCCCCAGGATACGCAGTATTTT. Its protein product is CAISEASGSPQDTQYF.

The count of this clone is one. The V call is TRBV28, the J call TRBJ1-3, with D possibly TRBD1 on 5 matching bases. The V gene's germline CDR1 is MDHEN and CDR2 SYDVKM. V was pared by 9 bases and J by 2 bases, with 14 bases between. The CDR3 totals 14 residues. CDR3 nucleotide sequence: TGTGCCAGTTTCCAGGGTTCACCTGGAAACACCATATATTTT. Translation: CASFQGSPGNTIYF.

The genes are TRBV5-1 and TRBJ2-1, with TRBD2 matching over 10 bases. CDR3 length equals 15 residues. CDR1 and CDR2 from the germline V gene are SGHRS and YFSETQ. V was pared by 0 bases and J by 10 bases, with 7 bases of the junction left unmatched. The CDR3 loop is CASSLDPSGGREQFF. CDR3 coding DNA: TGCGCCAGCAGCTTGGACCCTAGCGGGGGAAGGGAGCAGTTCTTC.

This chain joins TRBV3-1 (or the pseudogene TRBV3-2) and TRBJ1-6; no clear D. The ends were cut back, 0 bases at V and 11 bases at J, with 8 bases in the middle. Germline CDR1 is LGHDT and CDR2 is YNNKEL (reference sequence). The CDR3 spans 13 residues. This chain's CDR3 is CASSQEGRPPLHF. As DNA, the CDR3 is TGTGCCAGCAGCCAAGAGGGGAGGCCACCCCTCCACTTT.

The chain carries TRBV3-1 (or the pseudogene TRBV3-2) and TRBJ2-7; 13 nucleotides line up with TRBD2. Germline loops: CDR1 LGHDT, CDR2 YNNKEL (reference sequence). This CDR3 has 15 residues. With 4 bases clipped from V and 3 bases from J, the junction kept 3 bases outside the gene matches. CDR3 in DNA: TGTGCCAGCAGCCCCCGGACTAGCGGGGGCTACGAGCAGTACTTC. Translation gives CASSPRTSGGYEQYF.

CDR3 sequence reads: CSAGSRVEQYF. CDR3 bases: TGCAGTGCTGGGTCTCGGGTAGAGCAGTACTTC. The chain has TRBV20-1 and TRBJ2-7, with D uncertain. This CDR3 has 11 residues. CDR1 and CDR2 from the germline V gene are DFQATT and SNEGSKA (reference sequence). The V end lost 5 bases, the J end lost 7 bases, and 12 bases lay between the germline ends.

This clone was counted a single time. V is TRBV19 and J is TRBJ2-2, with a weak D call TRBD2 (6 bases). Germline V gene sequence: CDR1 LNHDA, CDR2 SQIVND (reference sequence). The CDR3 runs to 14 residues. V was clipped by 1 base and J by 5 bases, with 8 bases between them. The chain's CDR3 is CASSIAGVTGELFF. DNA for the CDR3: TGTGCCAGTAGTATAGCGGGGGTAACCGGGGAGCTGTTTTTT.

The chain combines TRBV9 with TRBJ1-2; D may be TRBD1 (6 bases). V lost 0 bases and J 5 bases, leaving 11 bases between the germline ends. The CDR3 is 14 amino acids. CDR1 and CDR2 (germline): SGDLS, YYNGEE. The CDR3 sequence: CASSVGSGEYGYTF. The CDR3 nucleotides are TGTGCCAGCAGCGTAGGGTCAGGGGAGTATGGCTACACCTTC.

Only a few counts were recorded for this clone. The DNA for the CDR3 is TGTGCCAGCAGCTGGGACAGGGTTAAAGCCCTCCACTTT. It yields the protein CASSWDRVKALHF. V usage is TRBV5-5 and J usage is TRBJ1-6, with 9 bases fitting TRBD1. The germline gives CDR1 SGHKS, CDR2 YYEKEE (reference sequence). Trimming removed 3 bases from V and 14 bases from J; junction bases left unmatched: 6. The CDR3 is 13 residues long.

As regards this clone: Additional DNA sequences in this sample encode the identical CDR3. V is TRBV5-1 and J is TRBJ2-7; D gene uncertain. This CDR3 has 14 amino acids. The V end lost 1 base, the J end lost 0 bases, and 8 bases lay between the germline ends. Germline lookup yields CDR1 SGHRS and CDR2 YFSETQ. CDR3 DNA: TGCGCCAGCAGCTTGACGGGTCCCTCCTACGAGCAGTACTTC. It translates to CASSLTGPSYEQYF.

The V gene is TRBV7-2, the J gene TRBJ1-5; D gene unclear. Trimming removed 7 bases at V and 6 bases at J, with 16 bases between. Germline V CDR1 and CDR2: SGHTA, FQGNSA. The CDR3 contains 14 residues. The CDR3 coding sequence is TGTGCCAGCAAGTCTAGCAGGTCGACTCAGCCCCAGCATTTT. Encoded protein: CASKSSRSTQPQHF.

The CDR3 DNA sequence: TGTGCCAGCAGTCTGCGACAGGGGGCCTACTATGGCTACACCTTC. It is translated as CASSLRQGAYYGYTF. The gene calls are TRBV27 and TRBJ1-2, with 10 nucleotides matching TRBD1. From germline, CDR1 is MNHEY and CDR2 SMNVEV (reference sequence). V dropped 5 bases and J dropped 3; count of bases not matched to a gene: 6. CDR3 length equals 15 residues.

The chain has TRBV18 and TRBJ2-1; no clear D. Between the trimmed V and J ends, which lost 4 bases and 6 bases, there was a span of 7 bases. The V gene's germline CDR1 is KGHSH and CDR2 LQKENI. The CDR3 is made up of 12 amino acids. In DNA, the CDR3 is TGTGCCAGCTCACGGCGGCCCAATGAGCAGTTCTTC. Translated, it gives CASSRRPNEQFF.